Listed here is a single TCR beta chain. This clone was counted a single time. The antigen it binds to is not known. It has no much larger one-base neighbor in the sample; base qualities were not kept. V gives up 8 bases and J gives up 1 base, and the segment between their germline ends measures 8 bases. According to the germline V gene, CDR1 reads MGHRA and CDR2 reads YSYEKL. Inclusive of the bounding cysteine and phenylalanine, the CDR3 is 13 residues long. Only CDR3 DNA remains: 39 bases, in frame from the first base. The sample belongs to a study of technical replicates of blood from several donors (dated by TCRdb to 2015 to 2018). The library relied on the immunoSEQ multiplex PCR assay. TCRdb's version of the immuneACCESS table is confined to in-frame rearrangements and falls short of the full clone set. An unresolved V gene accounts for under half of the shortfall where checked; the remainder is of unknown origin. Within this sample are about 72,000 clones, with roughly 95% of them counted one time only. The top ten hold 0.2% to 0.25% of the sample.

This TCR was sampled from a human donor in good health. The receptor chain draws on TRBV4-1 and TRBJ2-2; the D gene is perhaps TRBD1, on 6 matching bases. Sequencing was performed on T cells isolated from PBMCs. The sequenced DNA: TGCGCCAGCTCCAGGGGGAACACCGGGGAGCTGTTTTTT. It encodes CASSRGNTGELFF.